The clone carrying this TCR beta chain has a handful of counts. The assay ran at deep level. Over several immunoSEQ plates, each subset's genomic DNA was distributed in even portions. The data were produced by immunoSEQ multiplex PCR, yet TCRdb's version contains in-frame clones alone and is incomplete. The table records about 980,000 clones, less than 85% of them present only once. Per germline, CDR1 LNHDA and CDR2 SQIVND (reference sequence). J was trimmed by 6 bases and V by 4 bases; bases with no gene match: 6. The CDR3 sequence is 14 residues long. This record comes from a study of shared clonotypes between healthy human individuals. Study as a whole: Used for every donor were three CD4 naive, three CD4 memory, two CD8 naive and one CD8 memory plate.

The sequenced sample consisted of memory CD4+ T cells sorted from blood. Sample subset: CD45RA-negative fraction. This chain connects TRBV19 to TRBJ1-2, with 9 positions matching TRBD1. The TCR was taken from a man aged 18 to 29 in good health. CDR3: CASSSRQGVNGYTF. CDR3 DNA: TGTGCCAGTAGTAGCCGACAGGGGGTGAATGGCTACACCTTC. The whole variable domain, remainder taken from reference TRBV19 and TRBJ1-2, is DGGITQSPKYLFRKEGQNVTLSCEQNLNHDAMYWYRQDPGQGLRLIYYSQIVNDFQKGDIAEGYSVSREKKESFPLTVTSAQKNPTAFYLCASSSRQGVNGYTFGSGTRLTVV.